The subject of this entry is one TCR beta chain. The antigen remains unidentified. These data are taken from a study of cytomegalovirus exposure and HLA in healthy donors. Across the whole study: HLA-typed donors were the source of about 85 million unique TCRs, which an early data release held.

General observations from the study: Immune exposure data for these donors was limited to CMV serostatus. Cytomegalovirus-associated status was assigned to some 160 TCR beta chains. The number of N-insertions in an Asian-associated ancestry cluster was reportedly below the approximately 680-donor mean in a later analysis.

PCR was performed using 60 Vbeta and 13 Jbeta primers. Profiled with immunoSEQ multiplex PCR; TCRdb holds only in-frame clones, not every one. The table lists under 250,000 clones, approximately 82% of them singletons. The CDR3 runs to 14 residues. V shed 3 bases and J 1 base; nucleotides not matched to a gene: 2. The germline V gene encodes CDR1 LNHDA and CDR2 SQIVND (reference sequence). Sequenced sample: PBMCs. The genes are TRBV19 and TRBJ1-1; TRBD1 aligns across 7 bases. This receptor was obtained from an older woman in good health and CMV-seropositive. The CDR3 DNA reads TGTGCCAGTAGTATCCGGGACAGGAACACTGAAGCTTTCTTT. This encodes CASSIRDRNTEAFF.